This is a list of T cell receptor beta chains from one sample in a study of shared clonotypes between healthy human individuals. Data came from immunoSEQ multiplex PCR; TCRdb stores just in-frame clones and leaves some out. The table has about 2 million clones, just under 95% seen once; the top ten hold roughly 1.1%. Sample: naive CD8+ T cells sorted from blood. The receptors shown here come from a man between 18 and 29 years old in good health. Both conserved end residues are part of each CDR3. The D gene is left open where the match is weak. Rows may omit the clone size; those that give it use once, few, many or a size class.

TRBJ1-1	NA	TRBV6-5	NA	CASGTMNTEAFF	TGTGCTTCCGGAACGATGAACACTGAAGCTTTCTTT
TRBJ1-1	NA	TRBV7-9	NA	CASSLAGDTEAFF	TGTGCCAGCAGCTTAGCAGGGGACACTGAAGCTTTCTTT
TRBJ2-5	NA	TRBV4-1	once	CASSQDGPTGRETQYF	TGCGCCAGCAGCCAAGATGGTCCCACGGGGAGGGAGACCCAGTACTTC
TRBJ2-5	TRBD1	TRBV6-1	NA	CASSDRAGTVYQETQYF	TGTGCCAGCAGTGACCGGGCTGGGACAGTGTACCAAGAGACCCAGTACTTC
TRBJ1-1	TRBD1	TRBV5-6	once	CASSPGGVSPEAFF	TGTGCCAGCAGCCCAGGGGGCGTAAGTCCTGAAGCTTTCTTT
TRBJ2-5	NA	TRBV4-1	NA	CASSLGRHTQETQYF	TGCGCCAGCAGCCTAGGAAGACACACCCAAGAGACCCAGTACTTC
TRBJ1-2	TRBD1	TRBV14	once	CASSHPGQGSGYTF	TGTGCCAGCAGTCATCCGGGACAGGGCTCTGGCTACACCTTC
TRBJ1-1	NA	TRBV15	NA	CATSREGGALLNTEAFF	TGTGCCACCAGTAGGGAGGGGGGTGCACTCCTAAACACTGAAGCTTTCTTT
TRBJ2-7	TRBD2	TRBV27	NA	CASSLSGGEKSYEQYF	TGTGCCAGCAGTTTATCGGGGGGGGAAAAGTCCTACGAGCAGTACTTC
TRBJ2-3	TRBD2	TRBV5-4	NA	CASSLDGRNPSTDTQYF	TGTGCCAGCAGCTTGGACGGGAGGAACCCCAGCACAGATACGCAGTATTTT
TRBJ2-7	NA	TRBV7-6	once	CASSLVGYEQYF	TGTGCCAGCAGCTTAGTCGGTTACGAGCAGTACTTC
TRBJ2-2	NA	TRBV10-3	once	CAISLTGTTGTGELFF	TGTGCCATCAGCCTGACAGGAACTACGGGGACCGGGGAGCTGTTTTTT
TRBJ2-7	TRBD2	TRBV7-9	NA	CASSMPPRTSGGGGYEQYF	TGTGCCAGCAGCATGCCACCCAGGACTAGCGGGGGTGGAGGCTACGAGCAGTACTTC
TRBJ2-7	NA	TRBV7-8	once	CASSLGGEGYSYEQYF	TGTGCCAGCAGCTTAGGGGGCGAGGGCTACTCCTACGAGCAGTACTTC
TRBJ1-1	NA	TRBV5-1	NA	CASSLVMNTEAFF	TGCGCCAGCAGCTTGGTCATGAACACTGAAGCTTTCTTT
TRBJ2-2	TRBD2	TRBV9	NA	CASGPGGGAGELFF	TGTGCCAGCGGACCCGGGGGGGGCGCCGGGGAGCTGTTTTTT
TRBJ2-2	NA	TRBV9	NA	CASSPEPDRFTKSNTGELFF	TGTGCCAGCAGCCCGGAGCCCGACAGATTCACCAAATCGAACACCGGGGAGCTGTTTTTT
TRBJ1-3	TRBD1	TRBV6-5	once	CASGRQGEGNTIYF	TGTGCCAGCGGAAGACAGGGGGAAGGAAACACCATATATTTT
TRBJ1-3	NA	TRBV14	NA	CASSQVMEGVGNTIYF	TGTGCCAGCAGCCAAGTAATGGAAGGGGTTGGAAACACCATATATTTT
TRBJ1-1	NA	TRBV4-3	NA	CASSQDSEGRNTEAFF	TGCGCCAGCAGCCAAGATTCCGAGGGGAGGAACACTGAAGCTTTCTTT
TRBJ1-1	TRBD1	TRBV7-8	NA	CASSLSVSTGTAEAFF	TGTGCCAGCAGCTTATCTGTCTCGACAGGGACTGCTGAAGCTTTCTTT
TRBJ1-4	TRBD1	TRBV2	NA	CASSVGTGGEKLFF	TGTGCCAGCAGTGTTGGGACAGGGGGTGAAAAACTGTTTTTT
TRBJ2-3	TRBD2	TRBV7-8	NA	CASSSVAGGLTDTQYF	TGTGCCAGCAGCTCCGTAGCGGGGGGGCTTACAGATACGCAGTATTTT
TRBJ2-7	TRBD1	TRBV19	NA	CASSIDIRQGTYEQYF	TGTGCCAGTAGTATAGATATACGACAGGGAACCTACGAGCAGTACTTC
TRBJ1-4	NA	TRBV11-2	NA	CASSLSRDSYEKLFF	TGTGCCAGCAGCTTAAGTCGCGACAGCTATGAAAAACTGTTTTTT
TRBJ1-5	NA	TRBV11-2	once	CASSPNEGPGIEPQHF	TGTGCCAGCAGCCCAAATGAGGGCCCGGGGATTGAGCCCCAGCATTTT
TRBJ1-2	NA	TRBV10-3	NA	CATTLDSYGYTF	TGTGCCACCACTTTGGACAGCTATGGCTACACCTTC
TRBJ1-2	NA	TRBV19	NA	CASSIYLTNYGYTF	TGTGCCAGTAGTATCTACTTGACTAACTATGGCTACACCTTC
TRBJ2-6	NA	TRBV5-6	few	CASSFGSGANVLTF	TGTGCCAGCAGCTTTGGCTCTGGGGCCAACGTCCTGACTTTC
TRBJ1-2	NA	TRBV5-6	NA	CASSFPGSNYGYTF	TGTGCCAGCAGCTTCCCAGGATCTAACTATGGCTACACCTTC
TRBJ2-3	TRBD2	TRBV9	NA	CASSPALAGPEVTDTQYF	TGTGCCAGCAGCCCGGCACTAGCGGGACCAGAAGTAACAGATACGCAGTATTTT
TRBJ2-7	TRBD1	TRBV7-6	NA	CASSPGTGFYEQYF	TGTGCCAGCAGCCCCGGGACAGGGTTCTACGAGCAGTACTTC
TRBJ2-7	NA	TRBV5-1	NA	CASSVGAGPHEQYF	TGCGCCAGCAGCGTCGGGGCAGGGCCCCACGAGCAGTACTTC
TRBJ1-1	NA	TRBV27	NA	CASSLGRGATEAFF	TGTGCCAGCAGTTTGGGAAGGGGAGCCACTGAAGCTTTCTTT
TRBJ1-5	NA	TRBV6-6	NA	CASSPENSNQPQHF	TGTGCCAGCAGCCCCGAGAATAGCAATCAGCCCCAGCATTTT
TRBJ2-7	NA	TRBV30	NA	CAWSVYPRAYEQYF	TGTGCCTGGAGTGTATACCCCAGGGCCTACGAGCAGTACTTC
TRBJ1-6	NA	TRBV9	NA	CASSGEPTGNRDSPLHF	TGTGCCAGCAGCGGAGAACCGACAGGAAACAGGGATTCACCCCTCCACTTT
TRBJ1-4	NA	TRBV7-9	NA	CASSAYNRADEKLFF	TGTGCCAGCAGCGCCTATAACAGGGCTGATGAAAAACTGTTTTTT
TRBJ1-2	NA	TRBV4-1	NA	CASSQDLAWGYTF	TGCGCCAGCAGCCAAGATCTTGCGTGGGGCTACACCTTC
TRBJ2-3	TRBD2	TRBV27	NA	CASSLFERGGTDTQYF	TGTGCCAGCAGTTTATTCGAGCGGGGGGGCACAGATACGCAGTATTTT
TRBJ2-7	TRBD1	TRBV10-3	once	CAISDPDRGRRYEQYF	TGTGCCATCAGTGACCCCGACAGGGGGCGACGCTACGAGCAGTACTTC
TRBJ2-3	TRBD2	TRBV2	NA	CASIKAGEGTDTQYF	TGTGCCAGCATTAAAGCGGGAGAAGGCACAGATACGCAGTATTTT
TRBJ2-5	TRBD2	TRBV2	NA	CASSESSGTQETQYF	TGTGCCAGCAGTGAATCTAGCGGAACCCAAGAGACCCAGTACTTC
TRBJ2-2	NA	TRBV6-6	NA	CASSRDRSNTGELFF	TGTGCCAGCAGTCGGGACCGCTCGAACACCGGGGAGCTGTTTTTT
TRBJ2-1	TRBD1	TRBV19	NA	CASRDRGSVNEQFF	TGTGCCAGTAGGGACAGGGGGTCAGTCAATGAGCAGTTCTTC